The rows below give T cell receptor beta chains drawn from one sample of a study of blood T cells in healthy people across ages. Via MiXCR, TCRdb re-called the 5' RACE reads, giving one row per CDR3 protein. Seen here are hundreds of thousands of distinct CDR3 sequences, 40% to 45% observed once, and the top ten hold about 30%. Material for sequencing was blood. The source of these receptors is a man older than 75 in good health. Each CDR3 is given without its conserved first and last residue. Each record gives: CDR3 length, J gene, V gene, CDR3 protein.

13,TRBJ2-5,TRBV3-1,ASSQNIGHQETQY
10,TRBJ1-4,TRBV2,ASRVPNEKLF
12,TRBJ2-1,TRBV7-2,ASTLRRANNEQF
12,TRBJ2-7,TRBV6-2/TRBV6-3,ASRVVLASVEQY
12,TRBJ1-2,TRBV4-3,ASSLAGGEGGYT
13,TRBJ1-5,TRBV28,ASSWRGNGNQPQH
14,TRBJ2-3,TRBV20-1,NALSPGGGITDTQY
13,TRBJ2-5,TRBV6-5,ASSPRGGKGETQY
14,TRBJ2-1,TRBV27,ASSRQGVGGVNEQF
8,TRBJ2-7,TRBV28,AGRSYEQY
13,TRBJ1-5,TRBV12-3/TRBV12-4,ASSWDRGTNQPQH
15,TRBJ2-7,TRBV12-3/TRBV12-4,ASSLNPQNRVTGSQY
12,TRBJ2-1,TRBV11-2,ASSLGITGYEQF
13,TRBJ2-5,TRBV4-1,ASRKEGAGQETQY
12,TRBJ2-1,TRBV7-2,ASSLLGKTNEQF
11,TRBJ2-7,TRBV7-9,ASSGTGGYEQY
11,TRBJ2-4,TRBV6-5,ASSYRSSRLEY
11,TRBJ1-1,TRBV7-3,ASSLETGGKAF
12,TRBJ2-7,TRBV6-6,ASSDGGQGHEQY
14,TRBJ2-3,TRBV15,ATSTGAGVYTDTQY
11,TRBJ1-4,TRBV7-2,ASSLRGKEKLF
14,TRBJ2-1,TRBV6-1,ASSSSGGAAPYEQF
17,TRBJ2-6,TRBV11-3,ASSSQPGQGTSGANVLT
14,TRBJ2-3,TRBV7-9,ASSFSAGGPTDTQY
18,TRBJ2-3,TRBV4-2,ASSHHTGQGTGRSTDTQY
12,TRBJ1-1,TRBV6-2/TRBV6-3,ASTVRGKRTEAF
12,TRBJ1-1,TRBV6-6,ASSYSFSNTEAF
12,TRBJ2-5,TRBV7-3,ASSSQPGSETQY
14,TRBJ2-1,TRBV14,ASSRTRGGRYNEQF
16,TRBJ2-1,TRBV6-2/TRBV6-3,ASSYSLGTSGGAYEQF
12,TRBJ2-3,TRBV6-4,ASRVQSSTDTQY
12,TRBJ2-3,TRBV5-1,ASRTGTGTDTQY
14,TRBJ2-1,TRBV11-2,ASSYSRLAGYNEQF
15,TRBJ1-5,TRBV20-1,SARDPVQGWRNQPQH
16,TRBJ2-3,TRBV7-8,ASSLASGANPFTDTQY
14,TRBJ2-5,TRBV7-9,ASVQRASGDQETQY
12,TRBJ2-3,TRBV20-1,SARLAGEQDTQY
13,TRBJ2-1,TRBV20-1,SAPPVTGTSNEQF
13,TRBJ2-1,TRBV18,ASSPPRGESNEQF
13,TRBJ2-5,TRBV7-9,ASSLDGTVQETQY
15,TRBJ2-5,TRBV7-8,ASSPTPWGLSSETQY
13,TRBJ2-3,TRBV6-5,ASRGQGNRADTQY
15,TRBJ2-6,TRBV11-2,ASSTGQGRTGANVLT
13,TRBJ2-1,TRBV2,ASSELRPLYNEQF
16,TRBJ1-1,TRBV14,ASSRKPTGPLPNTEAF
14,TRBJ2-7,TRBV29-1,SVEGTTGSRYYEQY
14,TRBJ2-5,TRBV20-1,SASAGTGGSWETQY
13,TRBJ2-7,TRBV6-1,ASKQDFLGLGEQY
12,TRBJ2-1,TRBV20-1,SASDGGPYNEQF
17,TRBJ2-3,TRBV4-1,ASSQAAGGQSVSTDTQY
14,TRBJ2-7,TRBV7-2,ASTKGSGTATYEQY
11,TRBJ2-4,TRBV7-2,ASSLDPGNIQY
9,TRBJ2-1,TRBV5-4,ASRQETEQF
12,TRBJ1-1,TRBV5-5,ASSLPGSNTEAF
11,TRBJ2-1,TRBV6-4,ASSEGWDNEQF
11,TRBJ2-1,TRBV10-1,ASSAGPYNEQF
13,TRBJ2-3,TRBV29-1,SVERDRSSTDTQY